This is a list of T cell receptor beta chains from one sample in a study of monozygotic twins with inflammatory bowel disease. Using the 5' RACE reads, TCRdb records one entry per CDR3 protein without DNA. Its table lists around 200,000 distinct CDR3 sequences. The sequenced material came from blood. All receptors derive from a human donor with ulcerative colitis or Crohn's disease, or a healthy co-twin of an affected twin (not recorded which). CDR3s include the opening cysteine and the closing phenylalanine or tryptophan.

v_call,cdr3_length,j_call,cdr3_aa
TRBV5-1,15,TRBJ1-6,CASSLWTPNNSPLHF
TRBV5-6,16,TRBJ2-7,CASSTLGLAASYEQYF
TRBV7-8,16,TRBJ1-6,CASSLGPGTGPSPLHF
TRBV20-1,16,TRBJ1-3,CSATNSLQGAGNTIYF
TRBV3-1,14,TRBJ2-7,CASSPPGHLYEQYF
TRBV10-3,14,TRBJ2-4,CAISVGGRENIQYF
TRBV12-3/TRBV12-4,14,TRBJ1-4,CASSFGAGGEKLFF
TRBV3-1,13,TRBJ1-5,CASSRRGNQPQHF
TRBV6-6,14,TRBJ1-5,CATGVGGGNQPQHF
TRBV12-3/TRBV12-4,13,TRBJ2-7,CASSSDRGYEQYF
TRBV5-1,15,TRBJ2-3,CASSLIGNRADTQYF
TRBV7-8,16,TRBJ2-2,CASSSARAANTGELFF
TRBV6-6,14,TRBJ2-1,CASSSGTSSSEQFF
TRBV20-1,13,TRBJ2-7,CSARKGSSYEQYF
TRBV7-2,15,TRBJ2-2,CASSAQGVGSGELFF
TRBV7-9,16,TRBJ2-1,CASSPSGGARYNEQFF
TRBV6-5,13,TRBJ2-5,CASSSGPQETQYF
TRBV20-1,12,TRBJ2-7,CSARDQSHEQYF
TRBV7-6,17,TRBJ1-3,CASSLTPRNRAGNTIYF
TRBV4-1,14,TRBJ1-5,CASSHWGLGQPQHF
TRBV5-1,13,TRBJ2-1,CASSLLQYNEQFF
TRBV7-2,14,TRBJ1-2,CASSPQTNDYGYTF
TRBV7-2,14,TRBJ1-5,CASSSSTDNQPQHF
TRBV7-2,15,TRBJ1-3,CASRPDRGPGNTIYF
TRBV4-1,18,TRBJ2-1,CASSLRESGGASRDEQFF
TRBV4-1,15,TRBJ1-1,CASSQDGASNTEAFF
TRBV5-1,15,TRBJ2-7,CASSFLTGALNEQYF
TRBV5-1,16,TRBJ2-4,CASSFQGGLAKNIQYF
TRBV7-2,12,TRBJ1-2,CASSATGVYYTF
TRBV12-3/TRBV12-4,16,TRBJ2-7,CASSLAGGYPSYEQYF
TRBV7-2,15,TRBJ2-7,CASSLGFGSPYEQYF
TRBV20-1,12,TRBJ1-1,CSAGRGTHEAFF
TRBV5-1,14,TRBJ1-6,CASSLGGVNSPLHF
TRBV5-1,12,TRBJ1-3,CASSLNENTIYF
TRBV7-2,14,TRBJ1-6,CASSLDRVRPPLHF
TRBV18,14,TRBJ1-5,CASSPYRLNQPQHF
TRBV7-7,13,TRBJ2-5,CASGTQGEETQYF
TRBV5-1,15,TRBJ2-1,CASHSGTSFNNEQFF
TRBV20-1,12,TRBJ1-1,CSAKNPLTEAFF
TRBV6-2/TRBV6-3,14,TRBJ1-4,CASHTGAQRRKLFF